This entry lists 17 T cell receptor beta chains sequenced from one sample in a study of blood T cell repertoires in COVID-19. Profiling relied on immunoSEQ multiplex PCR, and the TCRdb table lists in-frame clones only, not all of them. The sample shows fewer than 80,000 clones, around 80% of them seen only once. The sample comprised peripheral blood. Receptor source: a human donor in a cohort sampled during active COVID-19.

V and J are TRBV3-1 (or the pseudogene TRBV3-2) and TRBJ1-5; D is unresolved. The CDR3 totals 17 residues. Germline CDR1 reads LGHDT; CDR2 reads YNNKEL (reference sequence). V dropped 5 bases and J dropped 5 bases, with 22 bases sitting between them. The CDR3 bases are TGTGCCAGCAGCTATGGTTCTCCCATTTGGCATCATCAGCCCCAGCATTTT. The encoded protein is CASSYGSPIWHHQPQHF.

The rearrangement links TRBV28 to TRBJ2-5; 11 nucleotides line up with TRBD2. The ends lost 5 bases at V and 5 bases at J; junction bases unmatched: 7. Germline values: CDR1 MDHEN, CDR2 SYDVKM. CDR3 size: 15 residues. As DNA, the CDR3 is TGTGCCAGCAGTCTCCTTAGCGGGAGGGGGGAGACCCAGTACTTC. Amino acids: CASSLLSGRGETQYF.

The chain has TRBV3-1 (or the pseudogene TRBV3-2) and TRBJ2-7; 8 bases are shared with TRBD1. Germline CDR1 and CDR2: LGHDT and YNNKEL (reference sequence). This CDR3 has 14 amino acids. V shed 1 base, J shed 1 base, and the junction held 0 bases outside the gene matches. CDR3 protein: CASSQGQGSYEQYF. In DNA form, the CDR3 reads TGTGCCAGCAGCCAAGGACAGGGGTCCTACGAGCAGTACTTC.

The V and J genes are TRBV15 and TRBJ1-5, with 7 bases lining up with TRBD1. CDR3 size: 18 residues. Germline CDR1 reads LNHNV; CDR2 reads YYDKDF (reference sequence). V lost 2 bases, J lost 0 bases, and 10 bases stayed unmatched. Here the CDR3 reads CATSRSYNQGDSNQPQHF. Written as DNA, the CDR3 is TGTGCCACCAGCAGATCTTACAACCAGGGGGATAGCAATCAGCCCCAGCATTTT.

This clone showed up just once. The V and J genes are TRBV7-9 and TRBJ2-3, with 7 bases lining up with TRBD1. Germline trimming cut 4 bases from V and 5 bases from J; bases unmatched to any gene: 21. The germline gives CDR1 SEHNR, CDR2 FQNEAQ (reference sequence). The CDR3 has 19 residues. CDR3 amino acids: CASSSASPGPGGWIDTQYF. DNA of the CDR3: TGTGCCAGCAGCTCAGCTAGCCCTGGACCAGGGGGTTGGATAGATACGCAGTATTTT.

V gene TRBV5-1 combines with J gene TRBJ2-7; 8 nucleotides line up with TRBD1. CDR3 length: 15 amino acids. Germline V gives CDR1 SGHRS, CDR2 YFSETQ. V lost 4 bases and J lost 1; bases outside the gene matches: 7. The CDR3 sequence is CASSPTGGTSYEQYF. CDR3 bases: TGCGCCAGCAGCCCAACAGGGGGAACATCCTACGAGCAGTACTTC.

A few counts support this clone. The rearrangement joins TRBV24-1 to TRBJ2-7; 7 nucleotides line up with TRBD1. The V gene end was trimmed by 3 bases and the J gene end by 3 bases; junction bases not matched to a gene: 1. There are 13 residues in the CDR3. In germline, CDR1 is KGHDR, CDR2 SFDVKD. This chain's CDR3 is CATSDGTDYEQYF. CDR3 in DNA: TGTGCCACCAGTGATGGGACAGACTACGAGCAGTACTTC.

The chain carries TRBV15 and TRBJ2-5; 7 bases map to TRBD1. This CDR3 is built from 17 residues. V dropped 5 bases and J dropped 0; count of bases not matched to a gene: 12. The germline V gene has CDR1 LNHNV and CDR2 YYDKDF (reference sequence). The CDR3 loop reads CATSPTDTQGYQETQYF. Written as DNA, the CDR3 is TGTGCCACCAGCCCTACCGACACACAGGGGTACCAAGAGACCCAGTACTTC.

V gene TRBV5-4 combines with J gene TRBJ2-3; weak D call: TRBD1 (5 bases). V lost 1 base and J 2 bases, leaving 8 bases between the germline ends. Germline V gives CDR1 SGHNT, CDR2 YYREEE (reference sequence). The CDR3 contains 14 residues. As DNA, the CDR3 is TGTGCCAGCAGCTTGAGGACAAACACAGATACGCAGTATTTT. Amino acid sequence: CASSLRTNTDTQYF.

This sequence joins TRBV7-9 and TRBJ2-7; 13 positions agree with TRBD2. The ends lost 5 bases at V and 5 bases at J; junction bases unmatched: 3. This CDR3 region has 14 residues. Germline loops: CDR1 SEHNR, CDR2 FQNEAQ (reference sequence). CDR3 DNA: TGTGCCAGCAGCCTACTAGCGGGAGGGCACGAGCAGTACTTC. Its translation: CASSLLAGGHEQYF.

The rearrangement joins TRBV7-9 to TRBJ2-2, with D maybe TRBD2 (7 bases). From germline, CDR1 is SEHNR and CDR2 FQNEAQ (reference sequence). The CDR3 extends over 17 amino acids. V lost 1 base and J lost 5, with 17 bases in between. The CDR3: CASSLEWGASGTGELFF. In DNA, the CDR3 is TGTGCCAGCAGCTTAGAATGGGGGGCTAGCGGAACCGGGGAGCTGTTTTTT.

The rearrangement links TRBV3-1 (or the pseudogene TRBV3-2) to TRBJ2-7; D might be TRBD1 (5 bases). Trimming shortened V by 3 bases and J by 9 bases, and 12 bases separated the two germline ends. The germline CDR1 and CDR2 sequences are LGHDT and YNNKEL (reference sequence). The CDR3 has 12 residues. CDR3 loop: CASSHQGVRQYF. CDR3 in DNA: TGTGCCAGCAGCCATCAGGGTGTAAGGCAGTACTTC.

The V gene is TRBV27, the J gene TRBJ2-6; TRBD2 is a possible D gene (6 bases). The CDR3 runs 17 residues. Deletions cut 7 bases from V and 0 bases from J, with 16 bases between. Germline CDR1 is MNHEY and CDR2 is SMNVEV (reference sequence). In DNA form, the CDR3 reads TGTGCCAGCACCCGGGGGAACGGATTCTCTGGGGCCAACGTCCTGACTTTC. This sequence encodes CASTRGNGFSGANVLTF.

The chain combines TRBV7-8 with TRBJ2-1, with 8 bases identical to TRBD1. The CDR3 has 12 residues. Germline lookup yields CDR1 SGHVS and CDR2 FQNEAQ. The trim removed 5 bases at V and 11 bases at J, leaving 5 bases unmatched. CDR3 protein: CASSKTGVQQFF. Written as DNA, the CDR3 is TGTGCCAGCAGCAAGACAGGGGTTCAGCAGTTCTTC.

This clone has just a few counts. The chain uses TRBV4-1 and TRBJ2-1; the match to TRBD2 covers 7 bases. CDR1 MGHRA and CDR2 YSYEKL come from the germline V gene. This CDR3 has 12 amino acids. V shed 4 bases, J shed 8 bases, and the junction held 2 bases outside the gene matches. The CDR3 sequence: CASSPRGDEQFF. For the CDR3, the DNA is TGCGCCAGCAGCCCCCGGGGGGATGAGCAGTTCTTC.

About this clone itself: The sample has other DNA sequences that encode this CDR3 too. This CDR3 is CASSLQGARTEAFF. CDR3 coding DNA: TGTGCCAGCAGTTTACAGGGGGCGCGGACTGAAGCTTTCTTT. This rearrangement joins TRBV28 to TRBJ1-1; 8 positions match TRBD1. From germline, CDR1 is MDHEN and CDR2 SYDVKM. The CDR3 spans 14 residues. The V gene end was trimmed by 2 bases and the J gene end by 5 bases; junction bases not matched to a gene: 4.

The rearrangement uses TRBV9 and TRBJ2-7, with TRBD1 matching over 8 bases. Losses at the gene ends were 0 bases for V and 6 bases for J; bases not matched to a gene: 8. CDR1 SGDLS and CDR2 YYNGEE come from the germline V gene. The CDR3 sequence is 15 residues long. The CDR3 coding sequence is TGTGCCAGCAGCGTAGGCCTCGGACAGGGTGGCGAGCAGTACTTC. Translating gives CASSVGLGQGGEQYF.